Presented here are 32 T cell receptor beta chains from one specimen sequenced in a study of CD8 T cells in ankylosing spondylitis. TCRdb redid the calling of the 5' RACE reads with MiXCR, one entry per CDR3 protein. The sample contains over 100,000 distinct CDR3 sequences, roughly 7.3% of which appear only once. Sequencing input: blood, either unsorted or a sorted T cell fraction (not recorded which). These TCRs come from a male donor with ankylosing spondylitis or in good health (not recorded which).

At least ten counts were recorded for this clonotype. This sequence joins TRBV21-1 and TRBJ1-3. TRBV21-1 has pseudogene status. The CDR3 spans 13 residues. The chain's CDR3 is CPPRIRSGNTIYF. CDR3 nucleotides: TGTCCACCCCGCATTCGCTCTGGAAACACCATATATTTT.

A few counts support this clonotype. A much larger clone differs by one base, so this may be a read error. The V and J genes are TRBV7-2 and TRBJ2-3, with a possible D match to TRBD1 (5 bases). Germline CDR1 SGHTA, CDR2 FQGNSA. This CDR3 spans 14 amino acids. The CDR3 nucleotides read TGTGCCAGCAGCCTCCGACAGAACACAGGTACGCAGTATTTT. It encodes CASSLRQNTGTQYF.

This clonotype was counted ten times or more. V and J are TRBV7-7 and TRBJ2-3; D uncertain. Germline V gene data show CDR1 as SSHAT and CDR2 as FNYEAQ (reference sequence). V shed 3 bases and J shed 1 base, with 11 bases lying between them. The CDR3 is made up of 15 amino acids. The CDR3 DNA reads TGTGCCAGCAGCTTGGGGAACATGGGCACAGATACGCAGTATTTT. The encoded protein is CASSLGNMGTDTQYF.

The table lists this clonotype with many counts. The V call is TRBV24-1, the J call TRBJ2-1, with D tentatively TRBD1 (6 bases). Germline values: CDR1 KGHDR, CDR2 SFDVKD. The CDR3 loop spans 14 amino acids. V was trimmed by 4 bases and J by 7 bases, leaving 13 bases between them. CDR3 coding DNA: TGTGCCACCAGTGAGGGGCAGGGGCAGAATGAGCAGTTCTTC. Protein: CATSEGQGQNEQFF.

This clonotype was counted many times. CDR3 in DNA: TGCGCCAGCAGCCCGGGACAGGGTGGCTCCTACGAGCAGTACTTC. Protein sequence: CASSPGQGGSYEQYF. This rearrangement joins TRBV5-1 to TRBJ2-7; 9 positions agree with TRBD1. Germline loops: CDR1 SGHRS, CDR2 YFSETQ. The CDR3 sequence is 15 residues long. J gave up 0 bases and V 4 bases, and 5 bases lay outside the gene matches.

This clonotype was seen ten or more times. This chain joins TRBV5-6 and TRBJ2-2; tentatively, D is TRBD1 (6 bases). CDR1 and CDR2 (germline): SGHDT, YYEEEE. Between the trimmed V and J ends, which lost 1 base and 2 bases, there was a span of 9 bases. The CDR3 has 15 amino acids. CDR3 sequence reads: CASSLKDRNTGELFF. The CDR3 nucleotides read TGTGCCAGCAGCTTGAAGGACAGAAACACCGGGGAGCTGTTTTTT.

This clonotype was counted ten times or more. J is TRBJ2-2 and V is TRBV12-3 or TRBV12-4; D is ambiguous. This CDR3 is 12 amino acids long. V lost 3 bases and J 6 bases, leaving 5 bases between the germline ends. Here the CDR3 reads CASSFGPGELFF. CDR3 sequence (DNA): TGTGCCAGCAGTTTCGGCCCCGGGGAGCTGTTTTTT.

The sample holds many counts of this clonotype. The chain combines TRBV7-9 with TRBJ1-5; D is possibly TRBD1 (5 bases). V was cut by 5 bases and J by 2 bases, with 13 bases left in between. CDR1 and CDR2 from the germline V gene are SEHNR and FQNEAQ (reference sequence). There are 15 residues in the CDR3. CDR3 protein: CASSAQGGGNQPQHF. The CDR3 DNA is TGTGCCAGCAGCGCCCAGGGCGGGGGCAATCAGCCCCAGCATTTT.

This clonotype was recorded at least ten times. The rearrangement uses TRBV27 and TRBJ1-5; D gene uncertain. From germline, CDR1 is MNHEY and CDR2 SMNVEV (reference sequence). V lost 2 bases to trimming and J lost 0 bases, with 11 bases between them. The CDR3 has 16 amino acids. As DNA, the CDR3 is TGTGCCAGCAGTTTAGGGAGGCCAAATAGCAATCAGCCCCAGCATTTT. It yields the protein CASSLGRPNSNQPQHF.

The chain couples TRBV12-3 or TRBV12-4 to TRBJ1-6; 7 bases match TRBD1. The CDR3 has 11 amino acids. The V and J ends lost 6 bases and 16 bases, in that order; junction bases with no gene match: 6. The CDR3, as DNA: TGTGCCAGCAGCAAGGGGGCCGCTCTCCACTTT. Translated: CASSKGAALHF.

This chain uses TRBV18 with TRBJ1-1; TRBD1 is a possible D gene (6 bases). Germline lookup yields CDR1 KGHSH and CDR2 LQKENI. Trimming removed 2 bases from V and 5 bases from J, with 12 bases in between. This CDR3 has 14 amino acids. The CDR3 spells CASSPNRDGTEAFF. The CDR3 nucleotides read TGTGCCAGCTCACCAAACAGGGATGGGACTGAAGCTTTCTTT.

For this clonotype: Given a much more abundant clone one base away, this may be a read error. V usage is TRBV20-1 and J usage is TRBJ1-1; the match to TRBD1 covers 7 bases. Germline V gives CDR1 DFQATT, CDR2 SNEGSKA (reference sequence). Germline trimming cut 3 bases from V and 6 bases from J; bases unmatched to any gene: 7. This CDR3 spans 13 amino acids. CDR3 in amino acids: CSASRTGFPEAFF. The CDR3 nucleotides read TGCAGTGCTAGTCGGACAGGCTTCCCTGAAGCTTTCTTT.

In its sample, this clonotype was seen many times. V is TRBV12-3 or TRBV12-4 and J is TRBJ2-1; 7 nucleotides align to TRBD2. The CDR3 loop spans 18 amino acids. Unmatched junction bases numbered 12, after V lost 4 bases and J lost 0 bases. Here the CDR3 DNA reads TGTGCCAGCAGTTCCTTCGATAGGGAGGGAAGCTCCTACAATGAGCAGTTCTTC. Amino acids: CASSSFDREGSSYNEQFF.

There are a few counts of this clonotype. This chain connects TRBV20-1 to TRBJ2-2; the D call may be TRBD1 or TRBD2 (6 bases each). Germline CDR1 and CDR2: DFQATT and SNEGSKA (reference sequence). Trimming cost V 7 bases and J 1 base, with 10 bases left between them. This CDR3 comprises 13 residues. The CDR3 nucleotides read TGCAGTGTGGGGGGCGTGAACACCGGGGAGCTGTTTTTT. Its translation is CSVGGVNTGELFF.

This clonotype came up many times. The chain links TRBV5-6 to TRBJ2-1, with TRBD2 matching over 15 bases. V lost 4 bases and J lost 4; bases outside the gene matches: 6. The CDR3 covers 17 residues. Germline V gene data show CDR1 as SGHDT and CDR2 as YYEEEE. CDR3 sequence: CASSAGLAGGQYNEQFF. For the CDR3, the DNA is TGTGCCAGCAGCGCCGGACTAGCGGGGGGGCAGTACAATGAGCAGTTCTTC.

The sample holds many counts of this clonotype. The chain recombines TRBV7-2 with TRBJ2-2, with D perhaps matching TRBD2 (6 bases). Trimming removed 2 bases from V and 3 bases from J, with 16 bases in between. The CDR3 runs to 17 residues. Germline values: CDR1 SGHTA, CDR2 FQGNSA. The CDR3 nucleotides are TGTGCCAGCAGCTTAAGGATCGGGACTTGGGACACCGGGGAGCTGTTTTTT. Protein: CASSLRIGTWDTGELFF.

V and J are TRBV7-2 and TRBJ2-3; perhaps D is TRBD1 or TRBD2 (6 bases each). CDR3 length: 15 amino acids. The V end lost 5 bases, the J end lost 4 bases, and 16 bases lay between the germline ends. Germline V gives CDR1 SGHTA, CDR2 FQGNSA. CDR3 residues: CASSPGGGRADTQYF. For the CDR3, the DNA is TGTGCCAGCAGCCCAGGAGGGGGGCGGGCAGATACGCAGTATTTT.

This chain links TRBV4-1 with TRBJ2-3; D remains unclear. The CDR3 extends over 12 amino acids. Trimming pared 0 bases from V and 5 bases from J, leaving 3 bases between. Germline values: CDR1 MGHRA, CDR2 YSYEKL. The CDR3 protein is CASSQDGDTQYF. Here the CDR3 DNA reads TGCGCCAGCAGCCAAGATGGAGATACGCAGTATTTT.

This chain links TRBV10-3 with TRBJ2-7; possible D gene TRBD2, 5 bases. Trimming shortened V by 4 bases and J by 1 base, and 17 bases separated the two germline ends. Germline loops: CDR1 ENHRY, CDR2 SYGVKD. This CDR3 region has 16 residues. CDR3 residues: CAISGRSGSFSYEQYF. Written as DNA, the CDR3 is TGTGCCATCAGTGGGAGGAGCGGATCGTTTTCCTACGAGCAGTACTTC.

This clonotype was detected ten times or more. CDR3 residues: CASSWGQGVFMNTEAFF. The CDR3 bases are TGCGCCAGCAGCTGGGGACAGGGGGTATTCATGAACACTGAAGCTTTCTTT. This chain uses TRBV5-1 with TRBJ1-1; the match to TRBD1 covers 11 bases. The CDR3 extends over 17 amino acids. Looked up from germline, CDR1 is SGHRS and CDR2 is YFSETQ. Trimming took 3 bases from V and 0 from J; bases not matched to a gene: 7.

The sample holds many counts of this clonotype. DNA of the CDR3: TGTGCCAGCAGCCGAGGGACAGGGTCCTACAATGAGCAGTTCTTC. Residues: CASSRGTGSYNEQFF. The chain uses TRBV3-1 and TRBJ2-1; 9 nucleotides align to TRBD1. With V trimmed by 4 bases and J by 1 base, 2 bases remained unmatched. Germline CDR1 reads LGHDT; CDR2 reads YNNKEL (reference sequence). CDR3 length: 15 amino acids.

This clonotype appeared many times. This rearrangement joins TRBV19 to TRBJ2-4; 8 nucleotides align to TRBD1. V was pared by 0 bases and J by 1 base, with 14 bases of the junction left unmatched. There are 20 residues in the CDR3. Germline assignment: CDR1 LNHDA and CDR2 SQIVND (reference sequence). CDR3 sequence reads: CASSIDGTGLGSFAKNIQYF. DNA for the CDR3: TGTGCCAGTAGTATAGATGGGACAGGTTTGGGGAGTTTCGCCAAAAACATTCAGTACTTC.

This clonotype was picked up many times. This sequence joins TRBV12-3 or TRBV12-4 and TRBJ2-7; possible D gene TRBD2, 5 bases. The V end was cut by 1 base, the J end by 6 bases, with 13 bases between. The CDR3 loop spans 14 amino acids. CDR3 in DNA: TGTGCCAGCAGTTTAGGGTTCTCGGCGGGCGAGCAGTACTTC. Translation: CASSLGFSAGEQYF.

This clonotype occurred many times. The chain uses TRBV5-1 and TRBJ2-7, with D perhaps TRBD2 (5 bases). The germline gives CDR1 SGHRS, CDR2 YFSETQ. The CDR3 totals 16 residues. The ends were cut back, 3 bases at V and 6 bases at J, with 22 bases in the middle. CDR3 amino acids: CASSSRILGDLSEQYF. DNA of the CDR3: TGCGCCAGCAGCTCCCGAATCCTGGGAGACCTATCCGAGCAGTACTTC.

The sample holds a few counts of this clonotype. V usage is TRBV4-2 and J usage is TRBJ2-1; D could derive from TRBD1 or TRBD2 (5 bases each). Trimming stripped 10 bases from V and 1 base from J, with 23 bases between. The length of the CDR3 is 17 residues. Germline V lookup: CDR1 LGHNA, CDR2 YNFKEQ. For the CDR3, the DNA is TGTGCCATGGCCCCGGGGCTCGTCCGCTGGTCCTACAATGAGCAGTTCTTC. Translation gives CAMAPGLVRWSYNEQFF.

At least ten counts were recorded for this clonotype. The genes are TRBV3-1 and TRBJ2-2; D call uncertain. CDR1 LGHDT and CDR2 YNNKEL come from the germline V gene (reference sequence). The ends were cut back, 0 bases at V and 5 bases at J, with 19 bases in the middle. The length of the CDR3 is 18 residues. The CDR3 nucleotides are TGTGCCAGCAGCCAAGAGGTGGTCTTGTCACTCGATACCGGGGAGCTGTTTTTT. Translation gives CASSQEVVLSLDTGELFF.

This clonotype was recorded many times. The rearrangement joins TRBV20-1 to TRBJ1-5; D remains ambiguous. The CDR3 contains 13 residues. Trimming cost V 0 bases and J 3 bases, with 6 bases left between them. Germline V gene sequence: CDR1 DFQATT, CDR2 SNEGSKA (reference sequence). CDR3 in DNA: TGCAGTGCTAGAGATAAAAACAATCAGCCCCAGCATTTT. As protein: CSARDKNNQPQHF.

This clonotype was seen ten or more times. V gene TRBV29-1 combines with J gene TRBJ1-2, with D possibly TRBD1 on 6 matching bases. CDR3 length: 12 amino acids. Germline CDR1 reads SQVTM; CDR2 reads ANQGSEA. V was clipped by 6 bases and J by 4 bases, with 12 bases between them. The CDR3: CSVQEGGYGYTF. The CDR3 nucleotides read TGCAGCGTCCAGGAGGGGGGCTATGGCTACACCTTC.

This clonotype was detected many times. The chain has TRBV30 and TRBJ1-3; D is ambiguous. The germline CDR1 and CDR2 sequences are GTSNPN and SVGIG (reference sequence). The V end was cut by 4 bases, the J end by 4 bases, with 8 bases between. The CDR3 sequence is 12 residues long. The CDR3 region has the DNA TGTGCCTGGAACTTCGGGGGAAACACCATATATTTT. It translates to CAWNFGGNTIYF. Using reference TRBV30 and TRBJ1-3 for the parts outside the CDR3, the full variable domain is SQTIHQWPATLVQPVGSPLSLECTVEGTSNPNLYWYRQAAGRGLQLLFYSVGIGQISSEVPQNLSASRPQDRQFILSSKKLLLSDSGFYLCAWNFGGNTIYFGEGSWLTVV.

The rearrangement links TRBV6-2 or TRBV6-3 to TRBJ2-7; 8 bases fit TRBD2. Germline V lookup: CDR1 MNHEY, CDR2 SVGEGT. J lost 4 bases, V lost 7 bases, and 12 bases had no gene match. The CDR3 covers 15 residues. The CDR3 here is CASTNGRDGGYEQYF. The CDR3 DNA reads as TGTGCCAGCACCAACGGGAGGGACGGGGGTTACGAGCAGTACTTC.

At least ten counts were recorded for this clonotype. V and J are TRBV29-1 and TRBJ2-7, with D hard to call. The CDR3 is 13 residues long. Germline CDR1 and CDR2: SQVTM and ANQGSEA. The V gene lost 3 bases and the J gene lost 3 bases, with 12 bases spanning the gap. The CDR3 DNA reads TGCAGCGTTGAGAGCACAGACCACTACGAGCAGTACTTC. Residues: CSVESTDHYEQYF.

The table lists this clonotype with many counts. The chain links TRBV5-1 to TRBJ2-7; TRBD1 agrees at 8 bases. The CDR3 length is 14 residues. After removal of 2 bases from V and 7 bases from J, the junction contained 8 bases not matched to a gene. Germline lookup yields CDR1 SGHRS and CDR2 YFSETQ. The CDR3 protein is CASSFRDRRFEQYF. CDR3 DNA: TGCGCCAGCAGCTTTCGGGACAGGCGGTTTGAGCAGTACTTC.